The clone carrying this T cell receptor beta chain was seen at least ten times. V gave up 0 bases and J gave up 1 base, with 13 bases separating them. Germline V lookup: CDR1 SNHLY, CDR2 FYNNEI. This CDR3 has 16 residues. This record comes from a study of T cells of healthy individuals. TCRdb re-called the 5' RACE reads with MiXCR, one entry per CDR3 protein. The sample carries 40,000 to 45,000 distinct CDR3 sequences, 4% to 5% recorded once. The sequence was obtained from a human donor in good health. V usage is TRBV2 and J usage is TRBJ2-7, with D possibly being TRBD1 (5 bases). The CDR3 region has the DNA TGTGCCAGCAGTGAAGCGGAGAAGGGGCGATCCTACGAGCAGTACTTC. Encoded protein: CASSEAEKGRSYEQYF.